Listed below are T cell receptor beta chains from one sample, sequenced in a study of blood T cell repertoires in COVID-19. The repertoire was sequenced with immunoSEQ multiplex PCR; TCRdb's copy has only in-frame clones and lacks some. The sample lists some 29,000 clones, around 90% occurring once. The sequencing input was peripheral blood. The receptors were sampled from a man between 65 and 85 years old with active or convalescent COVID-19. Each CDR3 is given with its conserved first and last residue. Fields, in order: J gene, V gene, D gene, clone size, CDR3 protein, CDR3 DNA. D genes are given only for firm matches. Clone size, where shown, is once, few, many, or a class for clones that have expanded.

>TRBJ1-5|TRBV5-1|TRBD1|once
CASSSGTGEQPQHF
TGCGCCAGCAGCTCCGGGACAGGGGAACAGCCCCAGCATTTT
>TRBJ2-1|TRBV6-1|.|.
CASSEQGPGEQFF
TGTGCCAGCAGTGAACAGGGCCCTGGGGAGCAGTTCTTC
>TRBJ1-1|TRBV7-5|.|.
CVRSSGQLLPNTEAFF
TGTGTCAGAAGCTCCGGACAGCTCTTACCGAACACTGAAGCTTTCTTT
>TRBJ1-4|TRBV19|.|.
CASSVRTLTNEKLFF
TGTGCCAGTAGTGTCAGGACATTGACTAATGAAAAACTGTTTTTT
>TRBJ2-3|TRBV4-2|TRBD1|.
CASSRTQGVTDTQYF
TGTGCCAGCAGCCGTACACAGGGGGTCACAGATACGCAGTATTTT
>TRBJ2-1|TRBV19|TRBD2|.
CASSGLAGYNEQFF
TGTGCCAGTAGCGGACTAGCGGGGTACAATGAGCAGTTCTTC
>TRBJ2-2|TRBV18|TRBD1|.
CASSARTGPTTGELFF
TGTGCCAGCTCAGCCCGGACAGGGCCTACCACCGGGGAGCTGTTTTTT
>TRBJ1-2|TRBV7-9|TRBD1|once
CASSLTGDYGYTF
TGTGCCAGCAGCTTAACAGGGGACTATGGCTACACCTTC
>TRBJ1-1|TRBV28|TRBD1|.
CASSLTGGAYTEAFF
TGTGCCAGCAGTCTTACAGGGGGCGCGTACACTGAAGCTTTCTTT
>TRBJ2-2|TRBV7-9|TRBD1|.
CASSHRDRANTGELFF
TGTGCCAGCAGCCACCGGGACAGGGCGAACACCGGGGAGCTGTTTTTT
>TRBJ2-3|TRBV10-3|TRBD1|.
CAINESRGLSTDTQYF
TGTGCCATCAATGAATCAAGGGGGCTTAGCACAGATACGCAGTATTTT
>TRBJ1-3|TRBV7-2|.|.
CASSLGVPSSGNTIYF
TGTGCCAGCAGCCTGGGAGTTCCTAGCTCTGGAAACACCATATATTTT
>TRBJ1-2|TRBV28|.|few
CASSLLTGGGANGYTF
TGTGCCAGCAGTTTATTAACGGGGGGCGGGGCAAATGGCTACACCTTC
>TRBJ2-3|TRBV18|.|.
CASSDLGERGTQYF
TGTGCCAGCTCCGATCTTGGGGAGAGAGGTACGCAGTATTTT
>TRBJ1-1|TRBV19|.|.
CASSVEVEAFF
TGTGCCAGTAGTGTCGAGGTTGAAGCTTTCTTT
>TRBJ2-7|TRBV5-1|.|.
CASSTGHPNGNEQYF
TGCGCCAGCAGCACGGGACACCCCAATGGGAACGAGCAGTACTTC
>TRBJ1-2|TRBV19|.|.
CASSMVQAIYGYTF
TGTGCCAGTAGTATGGTGCAGGCCATCTATGGCTACACCTTC
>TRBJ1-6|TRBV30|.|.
CAWSVQGNSPLHF
TGTGCCTGGAGTGTGCAGGGAAATTCACCCCTCCACTTT
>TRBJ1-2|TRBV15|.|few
CATSRDKSRYRSYTF
TGTGCCACCAGCAGAGATAAGTCGAGGTATAGGAGCTACACCTTC
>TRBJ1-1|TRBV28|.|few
CASSLMMGGNTEAFF
TGTGCCAGCAGTTTAATGATGGGGGGGAACACTGAAGCTTTCTTT
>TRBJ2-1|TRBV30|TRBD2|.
CAWSPLRGGYNEQFF
TGTGCCTGGAGTCCCCTACGGGGGGGGTACAATGAGCAGTTCTTC
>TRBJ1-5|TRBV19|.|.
CASSSTGNNQPQHF
TGTGCCAGTAGCTCTACAGGGAACAATCAGCCCCAGCATTTT
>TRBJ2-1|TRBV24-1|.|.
CATSDLPQPGRHEQFF
TGTGCCACCAGTGATTTGCCCCAGCCAGGGCGCCATGAGCAGTTCTTC
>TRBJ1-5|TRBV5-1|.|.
CASSLEGGREPQHF
TGCGCCAGCAGCTTGGAGGGAGGCAGAGAGCCCCAGCATTTT
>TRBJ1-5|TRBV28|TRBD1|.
CASSLVTGGLNQPQHF
TGTGCCAGCAGTTTAGTGACAGGGGGACTCAATCAGCCCCAGCATTTT
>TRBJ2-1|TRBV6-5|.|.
CASSYGYGSSYNEQFF
TGTGCCAGCAGTTACGGCTACGGGAGCTCCTACAATGAGCAGTTCTTC
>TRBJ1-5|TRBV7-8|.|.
CASSFGGYSNQPQHF
TGTGCCAGCAGCTTCGGGGGGTATAGCAATCAGCCCCAGCATTTT
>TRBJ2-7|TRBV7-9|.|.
CASSPPPGGEQYF
TGTGCCAGCAGCCCTCCCCCCGGGGGCGAGCAGTACTTC
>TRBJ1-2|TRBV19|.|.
CASSIIQNYGYTF
TGTGCCAGTAGTATAATACAGAACTATGGCTACACCTTC
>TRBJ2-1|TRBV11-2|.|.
CASSLAPGAASSRRQFF
TGTGCCAGCAGCTTAGCCCCAGGGGCAGCTTCGTCACGTCGGCAGTTCTTC
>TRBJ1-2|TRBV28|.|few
CASSRQVYGYTF
TGTGCCAGCAGTCGACAGGTCTATGGCTACACCTTC
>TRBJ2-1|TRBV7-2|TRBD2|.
CASSFRSGASSYNEQFF
TGTGCCAGCAGCTTCCGCAGCGGGGCCAGCTCCTACAATGAGCAGTTCTTC
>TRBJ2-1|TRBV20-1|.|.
CSARDLNEQFF
TGCAGTGCTAGAGACTTGAATGAGCAGTTCTTC
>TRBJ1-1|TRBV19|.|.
CASTLGAMNTEAFF
TGTGCCAGTACACTTGGGGCGATGAACACTGAAGCTTTCTTT
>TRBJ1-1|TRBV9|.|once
CASSRQNSNTEAFF
TGTGCCAGCAGCCGACAGAACTCGAACACTGAAGCTTTCTTT
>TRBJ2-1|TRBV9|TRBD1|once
CASSAQGGSYNEQFF
TGTGCCAGCAGCGCACAGGGGGGCTCCTACAATGAGCAGTTCTTC
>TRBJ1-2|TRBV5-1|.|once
CASSRGHFGEAGYTF
TGCGCCAGCAGCCGTGGCCATTTTGGGGAGGCGGGCTACACCTTC
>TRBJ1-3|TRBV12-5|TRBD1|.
CASGLTLGQGRHTIYF
TGTGCTAGTGGTTTGACGCTGGGACAGGGGAGGCACACCATATATTTT
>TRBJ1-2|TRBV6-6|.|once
CASSSPRGGEYGYTF
TGTGCCAGCAGTTCGCCGAGGGGGGGGGAATATGGCTACACCTTC
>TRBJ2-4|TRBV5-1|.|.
CASSLAGGTYEAKNIQYF
TGCGCCAGCAGCTTGGCCGGGGGTACTTATGAAGCCAAAAACATTCAGTACTTC
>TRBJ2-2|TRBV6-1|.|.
CASSENRNTGELFF
TGTGCCAGCAGTGAAAACAGAAACACCGGGGAGCTGTTTTTT
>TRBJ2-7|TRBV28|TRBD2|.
CASSLPEAGGREQYF
TGTGCCAGCAGTTTACCGGAAGCGGGAGGGAGAGAGCAGTACTTC
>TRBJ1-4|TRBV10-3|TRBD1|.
CAIKDGQGGEKLFF
TGTGCCATCAAGGATGGACAGGGAGGGGAAAAACTGTTTTTT
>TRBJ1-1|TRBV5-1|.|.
CASSPGGRRAFF
TGCGCCAGCAGCCCGGGAGGGAGACGGGCTTTCTTT
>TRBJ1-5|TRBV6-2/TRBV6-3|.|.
CASSWRGGGQPQHF
TGTGCCAGCAGTTGGAGGGGGGGCGGTCAGCCCCAGCATTTT
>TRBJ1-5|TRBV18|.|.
CASSFTGDSNQPQHF
TGTGCCAGCTCATTCACAGGAGACAGCAATCAGCCCCAGCATTTT
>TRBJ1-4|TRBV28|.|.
CASCPGRQKLFF
TGTGCCAGCTGTCCGGGAAGACAAAAACTGTTTTTT
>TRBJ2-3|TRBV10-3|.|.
CAISEEAIADTQYF
TGTGCCATCAGTGAAGAGGCAATTGCAGATACGCAGTATTTT
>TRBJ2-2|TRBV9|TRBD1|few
CASSVGPGTEVGELFF
TGTGCCAGCAGCGTAGGTCCAGGGACAGAAGTCGGGGAGCTGTTTTTT
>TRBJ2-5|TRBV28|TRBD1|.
CASSRLGQGEETQYF
TGTGCCAGCAGTCGCCTCGGACAGGGGGAAGAGACCCAGTACTTC
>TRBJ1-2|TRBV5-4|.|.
CASSSDSQGSYTF
TGTGCCAGCAGCTCGGACAGCCAGGGCAGCTACACCTTC
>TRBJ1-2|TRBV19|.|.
CASSMNSNYGYTF
TGTGCCAGTAGTATGAACAGCAACTATGGCTACACCTTC
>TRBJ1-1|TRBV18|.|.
CASSPLAIPEAFF
TGTGCCAGCTCACCACTTGCGATCCCTGAAGCTTTCTTT
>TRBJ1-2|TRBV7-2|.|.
CASSPHVGQLYGYTF
TGTGCCAGCAGCCCCCACGTGGGGCAGCTCTATGGCTACACCTTC
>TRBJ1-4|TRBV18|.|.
CASSPPGTGNEKLFF
TGTGCCAGCTCACCACCGGGCACGGGGAATGAAAAACTGTTTTTT